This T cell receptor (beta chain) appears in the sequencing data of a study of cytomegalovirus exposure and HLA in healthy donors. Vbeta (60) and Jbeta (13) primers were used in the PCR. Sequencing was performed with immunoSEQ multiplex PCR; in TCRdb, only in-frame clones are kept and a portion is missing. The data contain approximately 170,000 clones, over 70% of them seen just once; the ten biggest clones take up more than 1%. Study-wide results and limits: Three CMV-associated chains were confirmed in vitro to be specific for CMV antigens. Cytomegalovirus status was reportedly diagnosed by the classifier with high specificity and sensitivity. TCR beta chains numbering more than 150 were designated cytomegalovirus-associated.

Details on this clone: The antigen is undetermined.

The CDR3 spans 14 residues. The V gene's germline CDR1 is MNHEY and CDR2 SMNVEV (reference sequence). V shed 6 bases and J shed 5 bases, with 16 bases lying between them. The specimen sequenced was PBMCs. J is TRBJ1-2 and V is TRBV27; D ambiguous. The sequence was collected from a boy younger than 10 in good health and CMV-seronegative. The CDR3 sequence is CASSTGLAQYGYTF. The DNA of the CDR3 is TGTGCCAGCAGCACCGGACTGGCCCAATATGGCTACACCTTC.